The clone carrying this T cell receptor (beta chain) was found many times. Its cognate antigen is unknown. This sample was taken from a study of breast tumors, draining lymph nodes, adjacent tissues. Each CDR3 protein is one row after TCRdb ran MiXCR on the multiplex PCR reads. Of some 47,000 distinct CDR3 sequences listed, over 40% are singletons. Trimming removed 8 bases at V and 5 bases at J, with 14 bases between. This CDR3 comprises 13 residues. General study points: Tumors had less TCR diversity than lymph nodes, more than nontumor tissue. That most tumor T cells come from lymph nodes remained unproven.

Sequenced material: breast tumor tissue. The V gene is TRBV12-3 or TRBV12-4, the J gene TRBJ2-3; perhaps TRBD2 as D (5 bases). This clonotype originated in a female donor with breast cancer. Some clones in this sample may be carry-over from other donors' samples. The CDR3 protein is CASRREGKDTQYF. The CDR3 nucleotides are TGTGCCAGCCGCCGGGAAGGAAAAGATACGCAGTATTTT.